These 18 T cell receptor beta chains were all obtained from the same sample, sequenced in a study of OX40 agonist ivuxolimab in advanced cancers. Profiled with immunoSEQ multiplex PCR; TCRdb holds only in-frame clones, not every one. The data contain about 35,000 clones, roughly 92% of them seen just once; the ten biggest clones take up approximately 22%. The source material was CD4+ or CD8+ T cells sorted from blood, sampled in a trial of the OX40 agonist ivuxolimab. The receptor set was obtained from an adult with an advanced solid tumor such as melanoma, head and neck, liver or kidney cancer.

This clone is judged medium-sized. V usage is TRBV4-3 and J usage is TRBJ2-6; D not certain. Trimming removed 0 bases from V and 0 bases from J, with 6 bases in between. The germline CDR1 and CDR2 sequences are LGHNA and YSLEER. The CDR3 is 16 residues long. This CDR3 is CASSQDLSSGANVLTF. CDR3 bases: TGCGCCAGCAGCCAAGATCTTAGCTCTGGGGCCAACGTCCTGACTTTC.

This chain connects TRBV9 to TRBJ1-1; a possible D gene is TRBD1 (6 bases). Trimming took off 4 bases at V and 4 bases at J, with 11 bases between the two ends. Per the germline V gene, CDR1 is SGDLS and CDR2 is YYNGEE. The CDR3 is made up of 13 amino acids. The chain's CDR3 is CASSPTGGTEAFF. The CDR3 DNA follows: TGTGCCAGCAGCCCGACAGGCGGCACTGAAGCTTTCTTT.

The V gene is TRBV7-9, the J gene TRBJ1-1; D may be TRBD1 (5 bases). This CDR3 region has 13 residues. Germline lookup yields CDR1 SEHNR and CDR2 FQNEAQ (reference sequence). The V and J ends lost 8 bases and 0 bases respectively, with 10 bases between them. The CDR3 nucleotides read TGTGCCAGCCAAAGGGGACTGAACACTGAAGCTTTCTTT. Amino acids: CASQRGLNTEAFF. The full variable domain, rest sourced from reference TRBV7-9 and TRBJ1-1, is DTGVSQNPRHKITKRGQNVTFRCDPISEHNRLYWYRQTLGQGPEFLTYFQNEAQLEKSRLLSDRFSAERPKGSFSTLEIQRTEQGDSAMYLCASQRGLNTEAFFGQGTRLTVV.

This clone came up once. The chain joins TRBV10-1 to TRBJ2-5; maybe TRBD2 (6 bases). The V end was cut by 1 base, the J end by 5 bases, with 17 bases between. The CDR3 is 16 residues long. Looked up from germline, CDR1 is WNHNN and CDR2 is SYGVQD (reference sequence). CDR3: CASSEFGGRGKETQYF. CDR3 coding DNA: TGCGCCAGCAGTGAGTTCGGGGGACGGGGAAAGGAGACCCAGTACTTC.

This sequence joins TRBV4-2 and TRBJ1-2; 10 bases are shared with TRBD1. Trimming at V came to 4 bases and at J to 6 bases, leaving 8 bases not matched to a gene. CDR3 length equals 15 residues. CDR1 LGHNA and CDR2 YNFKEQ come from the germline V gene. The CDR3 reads CASSRPLDRGNGYTF. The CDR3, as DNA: TGTGCCAGCAGCCGGCCCTTGGACAGGGGGAATGGCTACACCTTC.

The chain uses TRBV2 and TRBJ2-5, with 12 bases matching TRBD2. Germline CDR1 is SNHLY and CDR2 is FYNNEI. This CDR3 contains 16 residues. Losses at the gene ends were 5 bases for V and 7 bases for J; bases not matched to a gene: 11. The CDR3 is CASSSLAGGPRVTQYF. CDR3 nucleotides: TGTGCCAGCAGTAGTCTAGCGGGAGGGCCGCGGGTGACCCAGTACTTC.

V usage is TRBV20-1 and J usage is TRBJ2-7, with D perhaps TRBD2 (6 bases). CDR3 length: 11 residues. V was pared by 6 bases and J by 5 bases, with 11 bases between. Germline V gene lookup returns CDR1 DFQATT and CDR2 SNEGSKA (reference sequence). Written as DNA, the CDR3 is TGCAGTGCGGAAGCGGGCAACGAGCAGTACTTC. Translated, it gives CSAEAGNEQYF.

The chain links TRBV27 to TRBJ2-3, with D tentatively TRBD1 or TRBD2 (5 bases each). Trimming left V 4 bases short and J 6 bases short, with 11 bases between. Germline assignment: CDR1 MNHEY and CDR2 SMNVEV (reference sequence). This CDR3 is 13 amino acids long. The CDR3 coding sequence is TGTGCCAGCAGTTATGGCAGGGAGGATACGCAGTATTTT. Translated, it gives CASSYGREDTQYF.

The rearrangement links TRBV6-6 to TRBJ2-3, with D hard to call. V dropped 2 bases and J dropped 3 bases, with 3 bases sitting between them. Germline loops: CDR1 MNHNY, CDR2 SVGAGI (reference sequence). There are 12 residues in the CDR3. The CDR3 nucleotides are TGTGCCAGCAGTTACAGAACAGATACGCAGTATTTT. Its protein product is CASSYRTDTQYF.

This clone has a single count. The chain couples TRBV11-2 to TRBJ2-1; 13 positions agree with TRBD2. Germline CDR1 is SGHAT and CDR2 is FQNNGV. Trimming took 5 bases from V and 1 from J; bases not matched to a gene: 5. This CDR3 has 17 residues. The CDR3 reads CASSVRTSGSSYNEQFF. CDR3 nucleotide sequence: TGTGCCAGCAGCGTCAGGACTAGCGGGAGTTCCTACAATGAGCAGTTCTTC.

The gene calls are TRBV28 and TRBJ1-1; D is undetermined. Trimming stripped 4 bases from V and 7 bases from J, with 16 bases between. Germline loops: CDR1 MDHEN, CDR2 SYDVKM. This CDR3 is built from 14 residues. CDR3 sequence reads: CASSSATFFLEAFF. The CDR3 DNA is TGTGCCAGCAGTTCCGCGACTTTTTTTCTTGAAGCTTTCTTT.

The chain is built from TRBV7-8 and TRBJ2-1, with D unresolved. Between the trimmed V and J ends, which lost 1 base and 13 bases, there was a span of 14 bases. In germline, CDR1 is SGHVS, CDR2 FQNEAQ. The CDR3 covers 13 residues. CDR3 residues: CASSLEVRESQFF. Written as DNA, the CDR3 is TGTGCCAGCAGCTTAGAAGTGCGAGAGAGTCAGTTCTTC.

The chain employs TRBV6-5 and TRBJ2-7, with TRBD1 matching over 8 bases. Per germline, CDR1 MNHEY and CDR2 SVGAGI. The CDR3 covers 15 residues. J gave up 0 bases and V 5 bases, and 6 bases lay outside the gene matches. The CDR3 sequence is CASSGTDRVSYEQYF. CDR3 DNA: TGTGCCAGCAGTGGAACGGACAGGGTCTCCTACGAGCAGTACTTC.

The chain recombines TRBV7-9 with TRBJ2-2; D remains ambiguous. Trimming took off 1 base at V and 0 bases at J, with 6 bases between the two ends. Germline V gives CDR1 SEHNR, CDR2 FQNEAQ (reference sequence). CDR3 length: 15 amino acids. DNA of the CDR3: TGTGCCAGCAGCTTAGACCATACGAACACCGGGGAGCTGTTTTTT. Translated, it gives CASSLDHTNTGELFF.

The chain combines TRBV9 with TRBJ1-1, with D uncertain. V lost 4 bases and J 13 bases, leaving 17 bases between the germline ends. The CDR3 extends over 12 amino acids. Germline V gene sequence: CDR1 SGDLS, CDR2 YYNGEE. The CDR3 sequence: CASSSIPERVFF. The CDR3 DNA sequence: TGTGCCAGCAGCTCCATACCGGAGAGGGTTTTCTTT. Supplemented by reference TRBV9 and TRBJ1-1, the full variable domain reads DSGVTQTPKHLITATGQRVTLRCSPRSGDLSVYWYQQSLDQGLQFLIQYYNGEERAKGNILERFSAQQFPDLHSELNLSSLELGDSALYFCASSSIPERVFFGQGTRLTVV.

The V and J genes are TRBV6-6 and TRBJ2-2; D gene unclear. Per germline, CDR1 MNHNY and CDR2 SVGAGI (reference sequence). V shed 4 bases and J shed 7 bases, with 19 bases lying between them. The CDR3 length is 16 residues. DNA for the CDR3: TGTGCCAGCAGTTTACGTGACCCCGGCCATAGCGGGGAGCTGTTTTTT. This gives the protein CASSLRDPGHSGELFF.

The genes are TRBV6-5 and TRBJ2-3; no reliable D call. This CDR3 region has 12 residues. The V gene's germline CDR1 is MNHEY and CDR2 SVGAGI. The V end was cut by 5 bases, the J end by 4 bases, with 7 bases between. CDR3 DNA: TGTGCCAGCAGTCCGAGTGCAGATACGCAGTATTTT. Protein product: CASSPSADTQYF.

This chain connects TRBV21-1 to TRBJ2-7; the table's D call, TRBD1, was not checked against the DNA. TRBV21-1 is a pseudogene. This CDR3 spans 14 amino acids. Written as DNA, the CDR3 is TGTGCCAGCAGCAATAGAGAGACAGGGTACGAGCAGTACTTC. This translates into CASSNRETGYEQYF.